The rows below give T cell receptor beta chains drawn from one sample of a study of CD8 T cells in Susac syndrome. TCRdb re-called the immunoSEQ multiplex PCR reads through MiXCR, storing one row per CDR3 protein. The table includes tens of thousands of distinct CDR3 sequences, over 90% detected once. Sequencing was performed on CD4+ T cells from PBMCs. All receptors come from a human donor with multiple sclerosis. The CDR3 runs from the conserved cysteine through the conserved F or W. Fields, in order: D gene, J gene, V gene, clone size, CDR3 DNA, CDR3 protein. D genes are given only for firm matches. The size entry is marked missing in some rows and otherwise reads once, few, many or a size class.

d_gene: TRBD1
j_gene: TRBJ2-1
v_gene: TRBV6-6
abundance: .
CDR3nt: TGTGCCAGCAGTTATCCGACAGGGGGCAATGAGCAGTTCTTC
CDR3aa: CASSYPTGGNEQFF

d_gene: .
j_gene: TRBJ2-7
v_gene: TRBV6-6
abundance: .
CDR3nt: TGTGCCAGCAGTGTGGTCGGCGGGGTCTACGAGCAGTACTTC
CDR3aa: CASSVVGGVYEQYF

d_gene: .
j_gene: TRBJ2-1
v_gene: TRBV2
abundance: .
CDR3nt: TGTGCCAGCAGTGAGTGGGGGGCTGGGAATGAGCAGTTCTTC
CDR3aa: CASSEWGAGNEQFF

d_gene: TRBD2
j_gene: TRBJ2-1
v_gene: TRBV27
abundance: .
CDR3nt: TGTGCCAGCAGCCGGGGGACTAGCGGGGGGGCCTGGGAGCAGTTCTTC
CDR3aa: CASSRGTSGGAWEQFF

d_gene: TRBD1
j_gene: TRBJ1-1
v_gene: TRBV20-1
abundance: .
CDR3nt: TGCAGTGCTAGAGATGGGACAGGGGTCGAAGCTTTCTTT
CDR3aa: CSARDGTGVEAFF

d_gene: .
j_gene: TRBJ1-2
v_gene: TRBV7-2
abundance: .
CDR3nt: TGTGCCAGCAGCCTTGCCCTGGCAGGCCGCTATGGCTACACCTTC
CDR3aa: CASSLALAGRYGYTF

d_gene: .
j_gene: TRBJ2-1
v_gene: TRBV11-3
abundance: .
CDR3nt: TGTGCCAGCAGCTTAGATTCGTTCTACAATGAGCAGTTCTTC
CDR3aa: CASSLDSFYNEQFF

d_gene: .
j_gene: TRBJ1-4
v_gene: TRBV4-1
abundance: .
CDR3nt: TGCGCCAGCAGCCAAGGGGGGAAGGTGCCATCTAAGATGTCGCAACTGTTTTTT
CDR3aa: CASSQGGKVPSKMSQLFF

d_gene: .
j_gene: TRBJ1-5
v_gene: TRBV4-1
abundance: once
CDR3nt: TGCGCCAGCAGCCAAGAGCAACAGGACTATAGCAATCAGCCCCAGCATTTT
CDR3aa: CASSQEQQDYSNQPQHF

d_gene: .
j_gene: TRBJ1-5
v_gene: TRBV4-1
abundance: .
CDR3nt: TGCGCCAGCAGCCAAGGCCCACAGGGTAGCAATCAGCCCCAGCATTTT
CDR3aa: CASSQGPQGSNQPQHF

d_gene: TRBD1
j_gene: TRBJ2-5
v_gene: TRBV24-1
abundance: .
CDR3nt: TGTGCCACCAGTTACCGACAGGGGGTCCAAGAGACCCAGTACTTC
CDR3aa: CATSYRQGVQETQYF

d_gene: .
j_gene: TRBJ2-7
v_gene: TRBV20-1
abundance: .
CDR3nt: TGCAGTGCTAGAAGGTCCTACGAGCAGTACTTC
CDR3aa: CSARRSYEQYF

d_gene: TRBD1
j_gene: TRBJ1-2
v_gene: TRBV20-1
abundance: .
CDR3nt: TGCAGTGCCCCCCGCCCAGGGGGGGCGATGATGTATGGCTACACCTTC
CDR3aa: CSAPRPGGAMMYGYTF

d_gene: .
j_gene: TRBJ2-5
v_gene: TRBV14
abundance: .
CDR3nt: TGTGCCAGCAGCCACCAACCTGGGTGGGGTCGCCAAGAGACCCAGTACTTC
CDR3aa: CASSHQPGWGRQETQYF

d_gene: TRBD1
j_gene: TRBJ2-1
v_gene: TRBV20-1
abundance: .
CDR3nt: TGCAGTGCTAGAACCTGGACAGGGGTTATTTCCTACAATGAGCAGTTCTTC
CDR3aa: CSARTWTGVISYNEQFF

d_gene: .
j_gene: TRBJ1-1
v_gene: TRBV27
abundance: .
CDR3nt: TGTGCCAGCAGGCTGGACGGAAGGGTGAACACTGAAGCTTTCTTT
CDR3aa: CASRLDGRVNTEAFF

d_gene: TRBD2
j_gene: TRBJ2-1
v_gene: TRBV4-1
abundance: .
CDR3nt: TGCGCCAGCAGCCGAGGAGGGCTAGCGGGTGCCTACAATGAGCAGTTCTTC
CDR3aa: CASSRGGLAGAYNEQFF